These 21 T cell receptor beta chains came from one sample sequenced in a study of T-cell reconstitution after alpha-beta-depleted transplantation in children. Unique molecular identifiers were used to barcode this TCRbeta library. Using its own MiXCR run on the PCR reads, TCRdb lists one record per CDR3 protein. Altogether about 110,000 distinct CDR3 sequences are present, approximately 6% being singletons, with the ten largest covering 23%. Sample: PBMCs, mostly from graft donor cells, taken 360 days after TCRalphabeta/CD19-depleted stem cell transplant. The receptor source for this set is a male patient between 2 and 10 years old who had a stem cell transplant for acute lymphoblastic leukemia, so the T cells may come from the graft donor.

This clonotype was seen only a few times. The genes are TRBV7-2 and TRBJ2-3; D possibly corresponds to TRBD2 (6 bases). This CDR3 comprises 14 residues. The germline CDR1 and CDR2 sequences are SGHTA and FQGNSA. V lost 1 base and J 4 bases, leaving 9 bases between the germline ends. CDR3 DNA sequence: TGTGCCAGCAGCTTAGGACTAGTCCCAGATACGCAGTATTTT. Translation gives CASSLGLVPDTQYF.

This clonotype was observed a few times. V is TRBV9 and J is TRBJ2-7; 8 nucleotides match TRBD1. Germline V gene data show CDR1 as SGDLS and CDR2 as YYNGEE. V gave up 4 bases and J gave up 2 bases; unmatched junction bases: 5. CDR3 size: 14 residues. Here the CDR3 DNA reads TGTGCCAGCAGCCCCTGGACAGGGCCCTACGAGCAGTACTTC. Its protein product is CASSPWTGPYEQYF.

This clonotype was counted between two and nine times. This rearrangement joins TRBV20-1 to TRBJ1-4; TRBD1 matches 7 bases. CDR1 and CDR2 (germline): DFQATT, SNEGSKA (reference sequence). This CDR3 is 14 amino acids long. Trimming removed 0 bases from V and 5 bases from J; junction bases left unmatched: 3. DNA of the CDR3: TGCAGTGCTAGAGATGGGGACAGAAATGAAAAACTGTTTTTT. Translating gives CSARDGDRNEKLFF.

V is TRBV18 and J is TRBJ2-5; the match to TRBD2 covers 8 bases. Germline CDR1 and CDR2: KGHSH and LQKENI. The CDR3 has 16 amino acids. Germline trimming cut 3 bases from V and 4 bases from J; bases unmatched to any gene: 10. The CDR3 DNA follows: TGTGCCAGCTCACCCTGGCTAGCGGGTCCCGGAGAGACCCAGTACTTC. Its translation: CASSPWLAGPGETQYF.

This clonotype has a handful of counts. The rearrangement uses TRBV20-1 and TRBJ2-5; tentative D call: TRBD2 (6 bases). Germline assignment: CDR1 DFQATT and CDR2 SNEGSKA (reference sequence). V lost 5 bases and J 5 bases, leaving 12 bases between the germline ends. The CDR3 runs to 12 residues. The CDR3 loop reads CSAWEVGETQYF. The CDR3 region has the DNA TGCAGTGCTTGGGAGGTAGGGGAGACCCAGTACTTC.

This clonotype was counted only a few times. This rearrangement joins TRBV9 to TRBJ2-3, with D possibly matching TRBD1 (6 bases). The CDR3 consists of 15 residues. V lost 0 bases, J lost 5 bases, and 13 bases lay in between. Germline V gene data show CDR1 as SGDLS and CDR2 as YYNGEE. The CDR3 loop is CASSVARDRLDTQYF. The CDR3 DNA follows: TGTGCCAGCAGCGTAGCCCGAGACAGGCTAGATACGCAGTATTTT.

The chain has TRBV7-2 and TRBJ1-2; D is undetermined. The ends were cut back, 3 bases at V and 1 base at J, with 12 bases in the middle. The germline V gene has CDR1 SGHTA and CDR2 FQGNSA. The CDR3 totals 15 residues. This chain's CDR3 is CASSLGNRLNYGYTF. The CDR3 bases are TGTGCCAGCAGCTTGGGGAACAGACTTAACTATGGCTACACCTTC.

This clonotype appeared a single time. The chain recombines TRBV9 with TRBJ2-3; D might be TRBD1 (6 bases). Germline V gene lookup returns CDR1 SGDLS and CDR2 YYNGEE. V shed 4 bases and J shed 3 bases, with 18 bases lying between them. The CDR3 consists of 16 residues. CDR3 sequence reads: CASSMQGKAWTDTQYF. CDR3 bases: TGTGCCAGCAGCATGCAGGGGAAGGCTTGGACAGATACGCAGTATTTT.

This clonotype occurred many times. V usage is TRBV7-9 and J usage is TRBJ2-1; 7 bases align to TRBD1. Germline V gene lookup returns CDR1 SEHNR and CDR2 FQNEAQ (reference sequence). CDR3 length: 13 amino acids. J was trimmed by 3 bases and V by 6 bases; bases with no gene match: 2. The CDR3 nucleotides read TGTGCCAGCAGAAGGGACAGCTACAATGAGCAGTTCTTC. Translating it yields CASRRDSYNEQFF.

This clonotype was found many times. The chain recombines TRBV7-2 with TRBJ2-5; 11 bases match TRBD2. The length of the CDR3 is 16 residues. The junction had 14 bases not matched to a gene; V was cut back by 7 bases and J by 7 bases. The germline gives CDR1 SGHTA, CDR2 FQGNSA. CDR3 DNA sequence: TGTGCCAGCATTCTTGCCGGGACTAGCGGACCTGGGACCCAGTACTTC. The encoded protein is CASILAGTSGPGTQYF. Filled out from reference TRBV7-2 and TRBJ2-5, the complete variable domain reads GAGVSQSPSNKVTEKGKDVELRCDPISGHTALYWYRQSLGQGLEFLIYFQGNSAPDKSGLPSDRFSAERTGGSVSTLTIQRTQQEDSAVYLCASILAGTSGPGTQYFGPGTRLLVL.

The rearrangement uses TRBV10-2 and TRBJ2-3; 16 nucleotides agree with TRBD2. The CDR3 has 20 amino acids. Germline V gives CDR1 WSHSY, CDR2 SAAADI. V was pared by 11 bases and J by 0 bases, with 17 bases of the junction left unmatched. The CDR3 spells CAVGLAGGCQALPSTDTQYF. The CDR3 nucleotides are TGCGCCGTGGGACTAGCGGGAGGGTGCCAGGCCCTCCCTAGCACAGATACGCAGTATTTT.

This clonotype showed up many times. The V call is TRBV7-3, the J call TRBJ1-3; the D is unclear. There are 14 residues in the CDR3. The germline V and J ends were trimmed by 3 bases and 3 bases, with 9 bases remaining between them. Germline CDR1 reads SGHTA; CDR2 reads FQGTGA. CDR3 DNA: TGTGCCAGCAGCTTGACACCTCGTGGAAACACCATATATTTT. This sequence encodes CASSLTPRGNTIYF.

This clonotype was found many times. This chain links TRBV6-1 with TRBJ1-3; 7 nucleotides line up with TRBD1. The V and J ends lost 6 bases and 0 bases, in that order; junction bases with no gene match: 2. The CDR3 totals 14 residues. The V gene's germline CDR1 is MNHNS and CDR2 SASEGT. The CDR3 sequence is CASSPGGSGNTIYF. The CDR3 DNA reads as TGTGCCAGCAGCCCAGGGGGCTCTGGAAACACCATATATTTT.

This clonotype has more than one count but fewer than ten. The V and J genes are TRBV28 and TRBJ2-3, with D tentatively TRBD1 (6 bases). There are 13 residues in the CDR3. CDR1 and CDR2 (germline): MDHEN, SYDVKM. The ends were cut back, 6 bases at V and 13 bases at J, with 20 bases in the middle. This CDR3 reads CASSQGPPRGKYF. The CDR3 DNA reads TGTGCCAGCAGCCAGGGGCCTCCCCGTGGCAAGTATTTT.

This clonotype occurred many times. The chain recombines TRBV6-1 with TRBJ1-1; the D is unclear. Between the trimmed V and J ends, which lost 1 base and 0 bases, there was a span of 9 bases. The CDR3 loop spans 15 amino acids. The germline V gene encodes CDR1 MNHNS and CDR2 SASEGT. CDR3 in DNA: TGTGCCAGCAGTGAAGTGGGTGTTATGAACACTGAAGCTTTCTTT. The encoded protein is CASSEVGVMNTEAFF.

This clonotype was observed a handful of times. The chain links TRBV7-9 to TRBJ1-1; no reliable D call. Germline loops: CDR1 SEHNR, CDR2 FQNEAQ (reference sequence). The CDR3 extends over 12 amino acids. The ends were cut back, 2 bases at V and 6 bases at J, with 7 bases in the middle. The CDR3 DNA follows: TGTGCCAGCAGCTTAAAAATCCCTGAAGCTTTCTTT. It specifies CASSLKIPEAFF.

The V call is TRBV2, the J call TRBJ2-7; 7 positions match TRBD1. Germline V gene data show CDR1 as SNHLY and CDR2 as FYNNEI. The length of the CDR3 is 14 residues. Losses at the gene ends were 7 bases for V and 2 bases for J; bases not matched to a gene: 8. CDR3 DNA sequence: TGTGCCAGCACGGCTTCGGGACAGCCCTACGAGCAGTACTTC. Its translation is CASTASGQPYEQYF.

The chain uses TRBV10-2 and TRBJ2-1; D unclear. V lost 8 bases to trimming and J lost 8 bases, with 10 bases between them. This CDR3 has 11 residues. CDR1 and CDR2 from the germline V gene are WSHSY and SAAADI. Here the CDR3 reads CASGLAHEQFF. The CDR3 DNA sequence: TGCGCCAGCGGTTTAGCTCATGAGCAGTTCTTC.

This clonotype was observed a few times. The gene calls are TRBV6-5 and TRBJ2-3; D may be TRBD1 (6 bases). V was shortened by 4 bases and J by 3 bases, with 14 bases between the two germline ends. The CDR3 totals 15 residues. Germline CDR1 reads MNHEY; CDR2 reads SVGAGI. The DNA for the CDR3 is TGTGCCAGCAGTTGGGACATAGAGGGAACAGATACGCAGTATTTT. Translating gives CASSWDIEGTDTQYF.

The chain recombines TRBV7-8 with TRBJ2-7; TRBD1 matches 9 bases. Germline V gene sequence: CDR1 SGHVS, CDR2 FQNEAQ. The length of the CDR3 is 14 residues. Losses at the gene ends were 4 bases for V and 2 bases for J; bases not matched to a gene: 3. The CDR3 loop reads CASSYRDRAYEQYF. CDR3 DNA sequence: TGTGCCAGCAGCTACCGGGACAGGGCCTACGAGCAGTACTTC.

This clonotype was observed many times. The rearrangement uses TRBV28 and TRBJ1-1; D unclear. Germline CDR1 MDHEN, CDR2 SYDVKM. Trimming removed 7 bases at V and 10 bases at J, with 13 bases between. This CDR3 comprises 11 residues. The CDR3 DNA is TGTGCCAGCACCCAAGGGCCTGTAGCTTTCTTT. Its translation: CASTQGPVAFF.